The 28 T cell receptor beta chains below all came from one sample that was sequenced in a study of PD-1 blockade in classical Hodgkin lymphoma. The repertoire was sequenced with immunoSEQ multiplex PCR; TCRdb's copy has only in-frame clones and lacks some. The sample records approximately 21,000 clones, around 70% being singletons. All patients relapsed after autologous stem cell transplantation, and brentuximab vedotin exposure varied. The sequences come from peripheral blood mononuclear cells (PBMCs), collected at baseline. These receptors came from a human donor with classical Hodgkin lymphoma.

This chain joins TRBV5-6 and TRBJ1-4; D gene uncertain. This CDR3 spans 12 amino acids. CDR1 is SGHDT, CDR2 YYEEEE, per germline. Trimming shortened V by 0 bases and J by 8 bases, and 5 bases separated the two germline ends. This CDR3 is CASSLVGEKLFF. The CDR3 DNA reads TGTGCCAGCAGCTTGGTGGGGGAAAAACTGTTTTTT.

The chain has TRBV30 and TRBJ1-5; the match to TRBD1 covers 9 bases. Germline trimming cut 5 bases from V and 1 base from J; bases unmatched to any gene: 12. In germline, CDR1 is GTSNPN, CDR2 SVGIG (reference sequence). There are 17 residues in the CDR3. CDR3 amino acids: CAWALETGGLSNQPQHF. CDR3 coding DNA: TGTGCCTGGGCGCTTGAGACAGGGGGACTGAGCAATCAGCCCCAGCATTTT.

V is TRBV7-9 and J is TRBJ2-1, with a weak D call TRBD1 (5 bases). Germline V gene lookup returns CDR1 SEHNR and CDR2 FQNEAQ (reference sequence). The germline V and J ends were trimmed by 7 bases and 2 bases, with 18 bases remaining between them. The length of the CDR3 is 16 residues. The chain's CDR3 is CASTTAGAVTYNEQFF. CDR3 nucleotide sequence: TGTGCCAGCACCACGGCTGGGGCGGTTACCTACAATGAGCAGTTCTTC.

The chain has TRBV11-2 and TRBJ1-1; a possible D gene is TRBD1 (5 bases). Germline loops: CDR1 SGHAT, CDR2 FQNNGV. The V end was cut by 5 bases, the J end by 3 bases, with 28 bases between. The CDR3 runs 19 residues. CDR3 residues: CASSPRVFARTRGDTEAFF. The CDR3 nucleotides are TGTGCCAGCAGCCCCAGAGTATTCGCGCGGACCCGGGGGGACACTGAAGCTTTCTTT.

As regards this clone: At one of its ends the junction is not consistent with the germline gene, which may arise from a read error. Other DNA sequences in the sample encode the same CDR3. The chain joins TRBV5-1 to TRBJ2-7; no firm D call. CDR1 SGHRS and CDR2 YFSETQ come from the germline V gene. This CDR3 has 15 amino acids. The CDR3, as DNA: TGCGCCAGCAGCTTGGAACCAGGATTCTCCTATGAGCAGTACTTC. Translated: CASSLEPGFSYEQYF.

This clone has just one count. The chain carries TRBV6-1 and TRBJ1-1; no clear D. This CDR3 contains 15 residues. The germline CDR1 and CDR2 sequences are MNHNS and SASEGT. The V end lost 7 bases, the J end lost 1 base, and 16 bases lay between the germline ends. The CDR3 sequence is CASTETSFRNTEAFF. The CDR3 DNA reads TGTGCCAGCACTGAGACTTCCTTCAGGAACACTGAAGCTTTCTTT.

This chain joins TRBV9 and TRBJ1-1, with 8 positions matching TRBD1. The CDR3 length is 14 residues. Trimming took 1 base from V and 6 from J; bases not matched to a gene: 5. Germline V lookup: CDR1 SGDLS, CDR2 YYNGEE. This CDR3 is CASSVQGALAEAFF. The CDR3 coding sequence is TGTGCCAGCAGCGTACAGGGGGCACTAGCTGAAGCTTTCTTT.

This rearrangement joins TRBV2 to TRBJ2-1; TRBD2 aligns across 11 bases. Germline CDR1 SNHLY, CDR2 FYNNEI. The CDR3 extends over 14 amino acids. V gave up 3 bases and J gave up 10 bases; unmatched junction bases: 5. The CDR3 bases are TGTGCCAGCAGTGATGGTACTAGCGGGAGCGAGCAGTTCTTC. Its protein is CASSDGTSGSEQFF.

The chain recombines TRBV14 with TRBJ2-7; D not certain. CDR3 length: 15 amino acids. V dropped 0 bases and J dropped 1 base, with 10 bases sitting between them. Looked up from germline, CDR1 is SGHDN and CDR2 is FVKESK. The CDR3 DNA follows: TGTGCCAGCAGCCAAGATTCCCACAGATCCTACGAGCAGTACTTC. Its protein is CASSQDSHRSYEQYF.

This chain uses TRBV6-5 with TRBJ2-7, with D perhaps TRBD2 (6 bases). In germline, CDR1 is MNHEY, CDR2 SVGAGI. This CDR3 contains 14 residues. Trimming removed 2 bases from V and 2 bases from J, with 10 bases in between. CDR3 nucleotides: TGTGCCAGCAGTTACGCTTCGGGGGCCTACGAGCAGTACTTC. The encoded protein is CASSYASGAYEQYF.

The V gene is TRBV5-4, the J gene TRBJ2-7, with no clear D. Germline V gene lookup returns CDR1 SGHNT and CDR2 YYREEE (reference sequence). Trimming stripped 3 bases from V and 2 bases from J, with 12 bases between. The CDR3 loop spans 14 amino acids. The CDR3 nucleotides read TGTGCCAGCAGCTCGTGGGGTTCCGCCTACGAGCAGTACTTC. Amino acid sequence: CASSSWGSAYEQYF.

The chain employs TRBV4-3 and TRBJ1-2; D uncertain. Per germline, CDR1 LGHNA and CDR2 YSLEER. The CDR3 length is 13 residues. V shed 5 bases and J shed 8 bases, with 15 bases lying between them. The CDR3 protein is CASSGGDWGGYTF. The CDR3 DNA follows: TGCGCCAGCAGCGGTGGGGATTGGGGAGGCTACACCTTC.

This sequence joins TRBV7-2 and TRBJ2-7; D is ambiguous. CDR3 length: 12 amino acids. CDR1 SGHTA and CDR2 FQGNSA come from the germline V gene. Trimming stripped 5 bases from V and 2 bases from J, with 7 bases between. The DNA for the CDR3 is TGTGCCAGCAGCCCCTTTGCCTACGAGCAGTACTTC. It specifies CASSPFAYEQYF.

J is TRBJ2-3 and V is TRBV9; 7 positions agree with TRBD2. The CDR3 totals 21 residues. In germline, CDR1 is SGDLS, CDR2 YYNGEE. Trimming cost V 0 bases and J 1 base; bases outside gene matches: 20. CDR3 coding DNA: TGTGCCAGCAGCGTAGATCCCGCCAGACTAGCTGGTAATACTCGCACAGATACGCAGTATTTT. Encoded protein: CASSVDPARLAGNTRTDTQYF.

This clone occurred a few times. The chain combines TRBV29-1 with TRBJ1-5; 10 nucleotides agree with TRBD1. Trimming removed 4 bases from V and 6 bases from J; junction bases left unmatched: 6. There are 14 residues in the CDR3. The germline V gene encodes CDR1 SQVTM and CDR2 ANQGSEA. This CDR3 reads CSVASGTGVQPQHF. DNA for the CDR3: TGCAGCGTTGCCTCCGGGACAGGGGTTCAGCCCCAGCATTTT.

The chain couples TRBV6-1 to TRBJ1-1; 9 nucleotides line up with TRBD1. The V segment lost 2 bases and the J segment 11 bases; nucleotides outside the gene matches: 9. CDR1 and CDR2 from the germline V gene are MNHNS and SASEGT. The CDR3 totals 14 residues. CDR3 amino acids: CASSESGTGNAAFF. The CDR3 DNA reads TGTGCCAGCAGTGAATCAGGGACAGGGAATGCGGCTTTCTTT.

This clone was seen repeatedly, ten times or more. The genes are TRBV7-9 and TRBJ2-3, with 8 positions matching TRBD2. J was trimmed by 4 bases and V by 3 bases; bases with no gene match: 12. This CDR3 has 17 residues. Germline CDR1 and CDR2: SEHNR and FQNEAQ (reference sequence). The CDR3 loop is CASSFRDGGGPSDTQYF. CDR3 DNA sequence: TGTGCCAGCAGCTTTCGCGATGGCGGGGGGCCCTCAGATACGCAGTATTTT.

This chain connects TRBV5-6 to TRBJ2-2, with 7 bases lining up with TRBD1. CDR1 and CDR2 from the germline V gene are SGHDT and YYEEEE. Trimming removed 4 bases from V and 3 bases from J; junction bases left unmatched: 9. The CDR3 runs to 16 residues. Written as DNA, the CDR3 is TGTGCCAGCAGCGTACAGACAGGGAGAGACACCGGGGAGCTGTTTTTT. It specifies CASSVQTGRDTGELFF.

The CDR3 DNA reads as TGTGCCAGTAGTCCGCAAACAGGGAGCTCTGGAAACACCATATATTTT. Translating gives CASSPQTGSSGNTIYF. The chain employs TRBV19 and TRBJ1-3, with a weak D call TRBD1 (6 bases). V was pared by 5 bases and J by 0 bases, with 14 bases between. The germline CDR1 and CDR2 sequences are LNHDA and SQIVND (reference sequence). The CDR3 extends over 16 amino acids.

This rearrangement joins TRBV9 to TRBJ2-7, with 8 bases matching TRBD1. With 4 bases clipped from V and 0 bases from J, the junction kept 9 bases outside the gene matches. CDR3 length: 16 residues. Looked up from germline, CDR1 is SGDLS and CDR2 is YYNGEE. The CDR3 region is CASSPRAGGDSYEQYF. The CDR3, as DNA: TGTGCCAGCAGCCCACGGGCAGGGGGCGACTCCTACGAGCAGTACTTC.

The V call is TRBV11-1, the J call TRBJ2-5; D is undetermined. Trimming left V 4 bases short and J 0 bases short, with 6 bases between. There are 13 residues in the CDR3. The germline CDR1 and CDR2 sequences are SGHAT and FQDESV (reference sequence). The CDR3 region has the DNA TGTGCCAGCAGCTCTGGACACCAAGAGACCCAGTACTTC. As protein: CASSSGHQETQYF.

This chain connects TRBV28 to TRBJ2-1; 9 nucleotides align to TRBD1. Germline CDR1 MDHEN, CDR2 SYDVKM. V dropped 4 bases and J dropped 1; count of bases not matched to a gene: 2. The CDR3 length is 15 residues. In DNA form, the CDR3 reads TGTGCCAGCAGTTCGACAGGGGGATCCTACAATGAGCAGTTCTTC. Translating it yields CASSSTGGSYNEQFF.

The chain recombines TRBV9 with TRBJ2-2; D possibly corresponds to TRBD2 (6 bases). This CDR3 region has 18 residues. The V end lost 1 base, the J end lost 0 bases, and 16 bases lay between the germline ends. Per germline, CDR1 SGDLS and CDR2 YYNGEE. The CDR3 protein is CASSVYDSGGPNTGELFF. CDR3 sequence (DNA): TGTGCCAGCAGCGTATACGATAGCGGAGGACCGAACACCGGGGAGCTGTTTTTT.

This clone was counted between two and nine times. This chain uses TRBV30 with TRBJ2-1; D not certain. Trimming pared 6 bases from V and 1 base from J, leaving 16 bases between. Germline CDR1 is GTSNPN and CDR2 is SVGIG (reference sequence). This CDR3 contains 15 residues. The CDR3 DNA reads TGTGCCTGCATAAGTGACGGGCAGTCCTACAATGAGCAGTTCTTC. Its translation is CACISDGQSYNEQFF.

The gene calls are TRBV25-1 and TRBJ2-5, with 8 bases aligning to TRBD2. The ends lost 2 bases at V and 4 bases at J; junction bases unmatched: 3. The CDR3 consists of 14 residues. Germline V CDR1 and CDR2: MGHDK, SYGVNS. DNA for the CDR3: TGTGCCAGCAGTGAACAACTAGCGGTAGAGACCCAGTACTTC. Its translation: CASSEQLAVETQYF.

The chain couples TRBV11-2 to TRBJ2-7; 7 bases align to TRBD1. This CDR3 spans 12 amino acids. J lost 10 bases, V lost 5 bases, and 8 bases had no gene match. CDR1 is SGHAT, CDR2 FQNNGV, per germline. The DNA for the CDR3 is TGTGCCAGCAGCGCACCGGGACAGCACCAGTACTTC. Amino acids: CASSAPGQHQYF.

The CDR3 region is CASSLMQGSNTGELFF. The CDR3 nucleotides are TGTGCCAGCAGCTTAATGCAGGGGTCGAACACCGGGGAGCTGTTTTTT. The chain is built from TRBV7-3 and TRBJ2-2, with a possible D match to TRBD1 (6 bases). The V end was cut by 1 base, the J end by 0 bases, with 9 bases between. Per the germline V gene, CDR1 is SGHTA and CDR2 is FQGTGA. The CDR3 runs to 16 residues. Filled out from reference TRBV7-3 and TRBJ2-2, the complete variable domain reads GAGVSQTPSNKVTEKGKYVELRCDPISGHTALYWYRQSLGQGPEFLIYFQGTGAADDSGLPNDRFFAVRPEGSVSTLKIQRTERGDSAVYLCASSLMQGSNTGELFFGEGSRLTVL.

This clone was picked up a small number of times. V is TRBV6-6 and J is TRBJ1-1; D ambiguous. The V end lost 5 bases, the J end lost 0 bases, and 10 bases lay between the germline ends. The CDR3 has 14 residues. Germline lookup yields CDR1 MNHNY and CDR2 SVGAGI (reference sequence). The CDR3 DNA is TGTGCCAGCAGTACCGGCCATCTGAACACTGAAGCTTTCTTT. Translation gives CASSTGHLNTEAFF.